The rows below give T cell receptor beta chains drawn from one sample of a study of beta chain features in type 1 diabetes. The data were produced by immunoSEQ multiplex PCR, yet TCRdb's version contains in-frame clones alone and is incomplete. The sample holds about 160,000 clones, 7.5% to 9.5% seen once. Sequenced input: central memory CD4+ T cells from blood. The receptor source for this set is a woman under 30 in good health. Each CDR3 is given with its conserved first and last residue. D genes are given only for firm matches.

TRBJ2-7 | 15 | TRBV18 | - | CASSPFQGEDYEQYF
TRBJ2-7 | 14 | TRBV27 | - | CASSSRGGAYEQYF
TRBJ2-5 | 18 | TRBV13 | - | CASSSSPSEMAHQETQYF
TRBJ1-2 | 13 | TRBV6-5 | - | CASSPHRVYGYTF
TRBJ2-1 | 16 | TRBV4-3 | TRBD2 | CASSKGTSGTYNEQFF
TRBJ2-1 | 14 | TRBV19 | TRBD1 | CASASGDRYNEQFF
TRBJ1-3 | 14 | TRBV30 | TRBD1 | CAWTAGGSGNTIYF
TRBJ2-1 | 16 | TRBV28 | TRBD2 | CASSLSASGGYNEQFF
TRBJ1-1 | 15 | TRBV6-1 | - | CASSARQLVNTEAFF
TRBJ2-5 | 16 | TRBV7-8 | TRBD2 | CASSLSASGNQETQYF
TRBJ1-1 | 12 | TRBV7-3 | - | CASSLGGPEAFF
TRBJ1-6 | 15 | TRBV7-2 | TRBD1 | CASSPTGVQGSPLHF
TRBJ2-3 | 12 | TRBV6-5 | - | CASSSIKDTQYF
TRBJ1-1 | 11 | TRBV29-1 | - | CSTTGTSVAFF
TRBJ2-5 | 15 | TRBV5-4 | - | CASSSRQGRGETQYF
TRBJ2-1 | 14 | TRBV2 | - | CASSSTEVNNEQFF
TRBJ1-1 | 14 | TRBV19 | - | CASSIQGAQGEAFF
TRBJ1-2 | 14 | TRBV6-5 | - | CASSYADTNYGYTF